The source of this T cell receptor beta chain is a study of identical twins. On this clonotype itself: As yet, its antigen is unknown.

CDR1 and CDR2 from the germline V gene are SGHAT and FQNNGV. Unmatched junction bases numbered 8, after V lost 5 bases and J lost 4 bases. This CDR3 has 15 residues. Through template switching, a universal primer site was introduced, and the cDNA contained unique molecular identifiers. Via MiXCR, TCRdb re-called the 5' RACE reads, giving one row per CDR3 protein. The sample holds approximately 530,000 distinct CDR3 sequences; 20% to 25% are singletons and the top ten take around 0.47%. Notes on the study in general: Alpha sequences out of frame and shared by twins had excess low generation probability. Memory repertoires showed no such pattern, whereas abundant cord blood beta clonotypes carried fewer insertions. Interpretation of the results relied on cross-sectional statistical analysis and not on following the same donors.

The same specimen was also included in a second study, on yellow fever vaccine responses in identical twins.

The chain employs TRBV11-2 and TRBJ2-1, with 7 bases identical to TRBD1. Sequenced input: CD4+ T cells sorted from blood. The sequence was obtained from a woman under 30 in good health. The CDR3 is CASSPRTGFYNEQFF. As DNA, the CDR3 is TGTGCCAGCAGCCCCCGGACAGGTTTTTACAATGAGCAGTTCTTC.